The 16 T cell receptor beta chains listed next were all sequenced from one sample in a study of cytomegalovirus exposure and HLA in healthy donors. 13 Jbeta primers and 60 Vbeta primers were used for the PCR. Sequencing used immunoSEQ multiplex PCR; TCRdb keeps in-frame clones, though not all of them. The sample has approximately 75,000 clones, roughly 84% seen once; the top ten hold approximately 19%. The sample consisted of PBMCs. Receptor source: a man between 65 and 85 years old in good health and CMV-seropositive.

V gene TRBV10-3 combines with J gene TRBJ2-7; 9 bases match TRBD1. J was trimmed by 2 bases and V by 4 bases; bases with no gene match: 3. This CDR3 has 14 residues. Germline-derived CDR1 and CDR2 are ENHRY and SYGVKD. CDR3 in DNA: TGTGCCATCAGTGGGGGACAGGGAGCCTACGAGCAGTACTTC. It codes for CAISGGQGAYEQYF.

In this sample, this clone turned up once. The chain uses TRBV13 and TRBJ2-3; D gene ambiguous. The CDR3 spans 14 residues. Germline loops: CDR1 PRHDT, CDR2 FYEKMQ (reference sequence). The V gene lost 5 bases and the J gene lost 4 bases, with 13 bases spanning the gap. The CDR3 DNA sequence: TGTGCCAGCAGCCGGAGCTATATGGCAGATACGCAGTATTTT. Its translation: CASSRSYMADTQYF.

The chain is built from TRBV28 and TRBJ2-1; possibly TRBD2 for D (6 bases). V was pared by 8 bases and J by 12 bases, with 14 bases between. This CDR3 contains 11 residues. Germline CDR1 MDHEN, CDR2 SYDVKM. The CDR3 loop is CASGTPGGQFF. For the CDR3, the DNA is TGTGCCAGCGGGACTCCCGGCGGGCAGTTCTTC.

The chain couples TRBV6-5 to TRBJ1-1; D remains unclear. V dropped 2 bases and J dropped 1 base, with 11 bases sitting between them. The CDR3 runs 15 residues. CDR1 is MNHEY, CDR2 SVGAGI, per germline. Here the CDR3 reads CASSYGPEGNTEAFF. The CDR3 region has the DNA TGTGCCAGCAGTTACGGGCCAGAGGGGAACACTGAAGCTTTCTTT.

The rearrangement joins TRBV28 to TRBJ2-1; 10 nucleotides match TRBD1. From germline, CDR1 is MDHEN and CDR2 SYDVKM. Trimming took 5 bases from V and 8 from J; bases not matched to a gene: 3. CDR3 length: 13 amino acids. CDR3 sequence (DNA): TGTGCCAGCAGTCCCGGACAGGGGGATGAGCAGTTCTTC. Protein product: CASSPGQGDEQFF.

Turning to this clone: The junction departs from germline at one end; a sequencing error may be responsible. The rearrangement joins TRBV7-7 to TRBJ2-2, with D tentatively TRBD2 (6 bases). This CDR3 is built from 13 residues. The germline gives CDR1 SSHAT, CDR2 FNYEAQ (reference sequence). The CDR3 bases are TGTGCTAGCAGCCCCGGAGGGGCCGGGGAGCTGTTTTTT. Translated, it gives CASSPGGAGELFF.

The V and J genes are TRBV10-3 and TRBJ1-2, with 7 bases identical to TRBD1. Germline lookup yields CDR1 ENHRY and CDR2 SYGVKD. V shed 6 bases, J shed 3 bases, and the junction held 4 bases outside the gene matches. The CDR3 runs 13 residues. The CDR3 coding sequence is TGTGCCATCAGCCGTACAGGGGACTATGGCTACACCTTC. It specifies CAISRTGDYGYTF.

The rearrangement uses TRBV29-1 and TRBJ2-3; 8 bases are shared with TRBD1. This CDR3 is built from 13 residues. Trimming removed 2 bases from V and 5 bases from J; junction bases left unmatched: 3. Germline V gene data show CDR1 as SQVTM and CDR2 as ANQGSEA. This CDR3 reads CSVEPTGGDTQYF. As DNA, the CDR3 is TGCAGCGTTGAACCTACAGGGGGAGATACGCAGTATTTT.

The gene calls are TRBV30 and TRBJ1-1, with 7 bases aligning to TRBD1. Trimming took 0 bases from V and 3 from J; bases not matched to a gene: 4. The CDR3 loop spans 14 amino acids. Per the germline V gene, CDR1 is GTSNPN and CDR2 is SVGIG (reference sequence). The CDR3 is CAWSVDREYTEAFF. The DNA of the CDR3 is TGTGCCTGGAGTGTAGACAGGGAATACACTGAAGCTTTCTTT.

This clone was detected only once. The CDR3 loop is CASSQGRGNQPQHF. CDR3 DNA sequence: TGTGCCAGTAGTCAGGGGAGAGGCAATCAGCCCCAGCATTTT. The chain carries TRBV19 and TRBJ1-5; D may be TRBD1 (6 bases). Per germline, CDR1 LNHDA and CDR2 SQIVND (reference sequence). There are 14 residues in the CDR3. V was pared by 5 bases and J by 2 bases, with 10 bases between.

The chain couples TRBV11-2 to TRBJ2-1, with TRBD2 matching 13 bases. The CDR3 covers 15 residues. V shed 4 bases, J shed 8 bases, and the junction held 5 bases outside the gene matches. The germline gives CDR1 SGHAT, CDR2 FQNNGV. For the CDR3, the DNA is TGTGCCAGCAGCTCACTAGCGGGAGGGCCGGATGAGCAGTTCTTC. Encoded protein: CASSSLAGGPDEQFF.

The rearrangement joins TRBV11-2 to TRBJ2-2; D gene unclear. Germline V gene lookup returns CDR1 SGHAT and CDR2 FQNNGV. CDR3 length: 13 amino acids. Trimming took 0 bases from V and 6 from J, leaving 5 bases between them. As DNA, the CDR3 is TGTGCCAGCAGCTTAGACCTATCCGGGGAGCTGTTTTTT. Protein product: CASSLDLSGELFF.

V and J are TRBV7-9 and TRBJ1-1, with a weak D call TRBD1 (5 bases). The CDR3 spans 14 residues. Per the germline V gene, CDR1 is SEHNR and CDR2 is FQNEAQ (reference sequence). Between the trimmed V and J ends, which lost 1 base and 1 base, there was a span of 7 bases. The CDR3 spells CASSLVGGNTEAFF. CDR3 DNA: TGTGCCAGCAGCTTAGTCGGGGGGAACACTGAAGCTTTCTTT.

The chain recombines TRBV7-8 with TRBJ1-2; a weak D match, TRBD1 (5 bases). Deletions cut 1 base from V and 7 bases from J, with 16 bases between. The CDR3 consists of 15 residues. Germline V gene data show CDR1 as SGHVS and CDR2 as FQNEAQ. CDR3 protein: CASSLGVREVSGYTF. DNA of the CDR3: TGTGCCAGCAGCTTAGGAGTCAGGGAGGTTTCTGGCTACACCTTC.

The gene calls are TRBV10-3 and TRBJ1-1, with D possibly TRBD1 on 6 matching bases. The CDR3 is 13 amino acids. V lost 5 bases to trimming and J lost 2 bases, with 9 bases between them. Per germline, CDR1 ENHRY and CDR2 SYGVKD. CDR3 nucleotides: TGTGCCATCAGTTTACAGGGAAACACTGAAGCTTTCTTT. Protein product: CAISLQGNTEAFF.

The chain uses TRBV2 and TRBJ2-7; TRBD2 matches at 8 bases. V gave up 6 bases and J gave up 2 bases; unmatched junction bases: 15. The CDR3 runs to 17 residues. CDR1 and CDR2 (germline): SNHLY, FYNNEI. The CDR3 is CASSKRPRSGGTYEQYF. The CDR3 coding sequence is TGTGCCAGCAGCAAAAGACCTCGATCGGGAGGGACCTACGAGCAGTACTTC.